This is a list of T cell receptor beta chains from one sample in a study of T cells in Graves' hyperthyroidism and ophthalmopathy. Using its own MiXCR run on the multiplex PCR reads, TCRdb lists one record per CDR3 protein. The table has a few hundred thousand distinct CDR3 sequences, around an eighth seen once. Sample: blood. The receptors were sampled from a man younger than 45 with Graves' hyperthyroidism that later progressed to Graves' ophthalmopathy. CDR3s include the opening cysteine and the closing phenylalanine or tryptophan. The D gene is left open where the match is weak. The listing skips clone size in some rows; elsewhere it reads once, few, many or a size class.

d_gene: NA; abundance: few; v_gene: TRBV30; j_gene: TRBJ2-3; CDR3aa: CAWSVTGTSTDTQYF; CDR3nt: TGTGCCTGGAGTGTAACCGGGACTAGCACAGATACGCAGTATTTT
d_gene: TRBD1; abundance: many; v_gene: TRBV20-1; j_gene: TRBJ1-2; CDR3aa: CTAGTVYGYTF; CDR3nt: TGCACCGCGGGGACAGTCTATGGCTACACCTTC
d_gene: NA; abundance: many; v_gene: TRBV20-1; j_gene: TRBJ2-5; CDR3aa: CSALPTGQETQYF; CDR3nt: TGCAGTGCCCTGCCGACGGGCCAAGAGACCCAGTACTTC
d_gene: TRBD1; abundance: few; v_gene: TRBV6-1; j_gene: TRBJ2-7; CDR3aa: CATAGTGVLGEQYF; CDR3nt: TGTGCCACGGCCGGGACAGGGGTCCTGGGAGAGCAGTACTTC
d_gene: NA; abundance: NA; v_gene: TRBV29-1; j_gene: TRBJ2-7; CDR3aa: CSVEGGTESYEQYF; CDR3nt: TGCAGCGTTGAAGGGGGGACTGAGTCCTACGAGCAGTACTTC
d_gene: NA; abundance: many; v_gene: TRBV6-1; j_gene: TRBJ1-1; CDR3aa: CASSRGRLNTEAFF; CDR3nt: TGTGCCAGCAGTAGGGGGAGATTGAACACTGAAGCTTTCTTT
d_gene: NA; abundance: NA; v_gene: TRBV7-2; j_gene: TRBJ2-5; CDR3aa: CASSPGPPFGTQYF; CDR3nt: TGTGCCAGCAGCCCGGGACCGCCCTTTGGGACCCAGTACTTC
d_gene: TRBD1; abundance: NA; v_gene: TRBV7-2; j_gene: TRBJ1-6; CDR3aa: CASSSGTGPWSPLHF; CDR3nt: TGTGCCAGCAGCTCCGGGACAGGGCCATGGTCTCCCCTCCACTTT
d_gene: NA; abundance: many; v_gene: TRBV27; j_gene: TRBJ1-3; CDR3aa: CASSLTGHRGGGNTIYF; CDR3nt: TGTGCCAGCAGTTTAACGGGACACCGGGGAGGTGGAAACACCATATATTTT
d_gene: TRBD1; abundance: many; v_gene: TRBV29-1; j_gene: TRBJ2-1; CDR3aa: CSSRQGRVYEQFF; CDR3nt: TGCAGTTCTCGACAGGGGCGAGTTTATGAGCAGTTCTTC
d_gene: NA; abundance: many; v_gene: TRBV5-1; j_gene: TRBJ1-2; CDR3aa: CASSLGQDYGYTF; CDR3nt: TGCGCCAGCAGCTTGGGACAGGACTATGGCTACACCTTC
d_gene: TRBD2; abundance: NA; v_gene: TRBV5-4; j_gene: TRBJ2-1; CDR3aa: CASSGTSGAVLYNEQFF; CDR3nt: TGTGCCAGCAGTGGGACTAGCGGTGCGGTCCTATACAATGAGCAGTTCTTC
d_gene: NA; abundance: many; v_gene: TRBV28; j_gene: TRBJ2-5; CDR3aa: CASSFGRQLQETQYF; CDR3nt: TGTGCCAGCAGTTTCGGTCGACAGCTCCAAGAGACCCAGTACTTC
d_gene: TRBD2; abundance: many; v_gene: TRBV5-1; j_gene: TRBJ2-3; CDR3aa: CASSLGLAGASTDTQYF; CDR3nt: TGCGCCAGCAGCCTCGGACTAGCGGGTGCTAGCACAGATACGCAGTATTTT
d_gene: NA; abundance: many; v_gene: TRBV20-1; j_gene: TRBJ2-7; CDR3aa: CSARVGVYEQYF; CDR3nt: TGCAGTGCTAGAGTCGGGGTCTACGAGCAGTACTTC
d_gene: TRBD1; abundance: many; v_gene: TRBV6-1; j_gene: TRBJ1-1; CDR3aa: CASSKPGQENTEAFF; CDR3nt: TGTGCCAGCAGTAAGCCGGGACAGGAGAACACTGAAGCTTTCTTT
d_gene: NA; abundance: few; v_gene: TRBV7-6; j_gene: TRBJ2-5; CDR3aa: CASSFGLVRGQETQYF; CDR3nt: TGTGCCAGCAGCTTTGGACTAGTCAGGGGTCAAGAGACCCAGTACTTC
d_gene: TRBD2; abundance: NA; v_gene: TRBV10-3; j_gene: TRBJ2-1; CDR3aa: CAISVLAGKGDNEQFF; CDR3nt: TGTGCCATCAGTGTACTAGCGGGGAAGGGAGACAATGAGCAGTTCTTC
d_gene: TRBD2; abundance: NA; v_gene: TRBV5-1; j_gene: TRBJ2-5; CDR3aa: CASSPGRSGTLQETQYF; CDR3nt: TGCGCCAGCAGCCCCGGGAGGAGCGGGACTCTTCAAGAGACCCAGTACTTC
d_gene: TRBD1; abundance: many; v_gene: TRBV7-9; j_gene: TRBJ2-5; CDR3aa: CASSSGGPQETQYF; CDR3nt: TGTGCCAGCAGCTCAGGGGGCCCACAAGAGACCCAGTACTTC
d_gene: NA; abundance: NA; v_gene: TRBV28; j_gene: TRBJ2-7; CDR3aa: CASSEGTPDGPYEQYF; CDR3nt: TGTGCCAGCAGTGAAGGTACTCCTGATGGGCCATACGAGCAGTACTTC
d_gene: TRBD1; abundance: many; v_gene: TRBV6-1; j_gene: TRBJ1-5; CDR3aa: CATRTGGSNQPQHF; CDR3nt: TGTGCCACCAGGACAGGGGGTAGCAATCAGCCCCAGCATTTT
d_gene: TRBD2; abundance: few; v_gene: TRBV13; j_gene: TRBJ2-5; CDR3aa: CASSTGTSGGETQYF; CDR3nt: TGTGCCAGCAGCACCGGGACTAGCGGGGGTGAGACCCAGTACTTC
d_gene: TRBD1; abundance: NA; v_gene: TRBV9; j_gene: TRBJ1-2; CDR3aa: CASSVVGQANYGYTF; CDR3nt: TGTGCCAGCAGCGTAGTGGGACAGGCCAACTATGGCTACACCTTC
d_gene: NA; abundance: many; v_gene: TRBV20-1; j_gene: TRBJ1-2; CDR3aa: CSASGEGYGYTF; CDR3nt: TGCAGTGCTAGTGGCGAGGGCTATGGCTACACCTTC
d_gene: TRBD1; abundance: many; v_gene: TRBV3-1; j_gene: TRBJ1-1; CDR3aa: CASSVATGRAFF; CDR3nt: TGTGCCAGCAGCGTAGCGACAGGGAGAGCTTTCTTT
d_gene: NA; abundance: many; v_gene: TRBV4-1; j_gene: TRBJ2-7; CDR3aa: CASSQVPDPTIEQYF; CDR3nt: TGCGCCAGCAGCCAAGTGCCAGATCCTACAATCGAGCAGTACTTC
d_gene: NA; abundance: NA; v_gene: TRBV10-3; j_gene: TRBJ1-5; CDR3aa: CAISEQGLRQPQHF; CDR3nt: TGTGCCATCAGTGAGCAGGGACTACGGCAGCCCCAGCATTTT
d_gene: NA; abundance: few; v_gene: TRBV11-3; j_gene: TRBJ2-2; CDR3aa: CASSVGWRSGELFF; CDR3nt: TGTGCCAGCAGCGTAGGGTGGAGGTCCGGGGAGCTGTTTTTT
d_gene: TRBD1; abundance: NA; v_gene: TRBV6-2/TRBV6-3; j_gene: TRBJ1-6; CDR3aa: CASSYSGTGLSSYNSPLHF; CDR3nt: TGTGCCAGCAGTTACTCGGGGACAGGGTTGAGCTCCTATAATTCACCCCTCCACTTT
d_gene: TRBD2; abundance: few; v_gene: TRBV9; j_gene: TRBJ2-2; CDR3aa: CASSVEDWVGTSGNTGELFF; CDR3nt: TGTGCCAGCAGCGTAGAAGACTGGGTAGGGACTAGCGGGAACACCGGGGAGCTGTTTTTT
d_gene: NA; abundance: many; v_gene: TRBV28; j_gene: TRBJ1-6; CDR3aa: CASKDYSPLHF; CDR3nt: TGTGCCAGCAAGGATTATTCACCCCTCCACTTT
d_gene: TRBD1; abundance: many; v_gene: TRBV2; j_gene: TRBJ1-2; CDR3aa: CASSKDRGYGYTF; CDR3nt: TGTGCCAGCAGCAAGGACAGGGGCTATGGCTACACCTTC
d_gene: TRBD1; abundance: many; v_gene: TRBV12-5; j_gene: TRBJ1-4; CDR3aa: CASGYGQGRANEKLFF; CDR3nt: TGTGCTAGTGGTTACGGACAGGGCAGGGCTAATGAAAAACTGTTTTTT
d_gene: NA; abundance: NA; v_gene: TRBV25-1; j_gene: TRBJ2-1; CDR3aa: CASSETVNEQFF; CDR3nt: TGTGCCAGCAGCGAAACAGTAAATGAGCAGTTCTTC
d_gene: TRBD1; abundance: NA; v_gene: TRBV7-6; j_gene: TRBJ2-2; CDR3aa: CASSLGPGTGVTTGELFF; CDR3nt: TGTGCCAGCAGCTTAGGCCCCGGGACAGGAGTAACCACCGGGGAGCTGTTTTTT
d_gene: NA; abundance: many; v_gene: TRBV6-1; j_gene: TRBJ2-1; CDR3aa: CASSEVYSYNEQFF; CDR3nt: TGTGCCAGCAGTGAGGTGTACTCCTACAATGAGCAGTTCTTC
d_gene: NA; abundance: NA; v_gene: TRBV30; j_gene: TRBJ2-7; CDR3aa: CAWAPSGVSFYEQYF; CDR3nt: TGTGCCTGGGCGCCGTCCGGGGTATCCTTTTACGAGCAGTACTTC
d_gene: TRBD1; abundance: NA; v_gene: TRBV19; j_gene: TRBJ1-2; CDR3aa: CASSPGTGGRYGYTF; CDR3nt: TGTGCCAGTAGTCCCGGGACAGGGGGAAGGTATGGCTACACCTTC
d_gene: NA; abundance: NA; v_gene: TRBV10-3; j_gene: TRBJ1-3; CDR3aa: CAISEGRPNTIYF; CDR3nt: TGTGCCATCAGTGAAGGACGGCCAAACACCATATATTTT
d_gene: TRBD2; abundance: NA; v_gene: TRBV6-2/TRBV6-3; j_gene: TRBJ2-7; CDR3aa: CASSYTGTSGYEQYF; CDR3nt: TGTGCCAGCAGTTACACTGGGACTAGCGGGTACGAGCAGTACTTC
d_gene: NA; abundance: NA; v_gene: TRBV5-1; j_gene: TRBJ2-5; CDR3aa: CATRGQEGETQYF; CDR3nt: TGCGCCACCCGCGGACAGGAGGGAGAGACCCAGTACTTC
d_gene: NA; abundance: NA; v_gene: TRBV20-1; j_gene: TRBJ2-2; CDR3aa: CSARPSTGELFF; CDR3nt: TGCAGTGCTAGACCCTCCACCGGGGAGCTGTTTTTT
d_gene: NA; abundance: NA; v_gene: TRBV7-2; j_gene: TRBJ2-3; CDR3aa: CASSPSATQYF; CDR3nt: TGTGCCAGCAGTCCTAGCGCTACGCAGTATTTT
d_gene: TRBD1; abundance: many; v_gene: TRBV19; j_gene: TRBJ2-2; CDR3aa: CASSSQQGMAGELFF; CDR3nt: TGTGCCAGTAGTTCACAACAGGGGATGGCAGGGGAGCTGTTTTTT
d_gene: NA; abundance: few; v_gene: TRBV10-2; j_gene: TRBJ2-3; CDR3aa: CASSESVETAQYF; CDR3nt: TGCGCCAGCAGTGAGTCGGTCGAGACGGCGCAGTATTTT